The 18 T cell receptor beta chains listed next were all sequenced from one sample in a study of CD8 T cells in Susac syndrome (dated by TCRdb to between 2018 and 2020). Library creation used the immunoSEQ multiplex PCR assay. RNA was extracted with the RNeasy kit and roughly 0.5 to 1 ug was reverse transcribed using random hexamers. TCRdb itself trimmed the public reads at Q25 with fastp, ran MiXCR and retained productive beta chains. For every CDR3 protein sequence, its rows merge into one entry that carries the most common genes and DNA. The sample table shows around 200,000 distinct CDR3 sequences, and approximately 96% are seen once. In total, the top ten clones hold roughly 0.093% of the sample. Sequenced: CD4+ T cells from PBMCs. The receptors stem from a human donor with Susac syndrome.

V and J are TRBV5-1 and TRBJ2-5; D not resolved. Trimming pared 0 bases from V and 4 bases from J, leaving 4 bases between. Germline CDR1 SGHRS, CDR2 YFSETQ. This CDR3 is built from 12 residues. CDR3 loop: CASSLEGETQYF. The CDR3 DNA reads TGCGCCAGCAGCTTGGAAGGAGAGACCCAGTACTTC.

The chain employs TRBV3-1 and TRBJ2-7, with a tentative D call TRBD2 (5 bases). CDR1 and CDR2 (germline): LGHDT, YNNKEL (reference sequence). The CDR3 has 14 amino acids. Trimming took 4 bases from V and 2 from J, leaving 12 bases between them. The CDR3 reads CASSRNSGTYEQYF. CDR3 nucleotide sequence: TGTGCCAGCAGCCGAAACTCGGGGACCTACGAGCAGTACTTC.

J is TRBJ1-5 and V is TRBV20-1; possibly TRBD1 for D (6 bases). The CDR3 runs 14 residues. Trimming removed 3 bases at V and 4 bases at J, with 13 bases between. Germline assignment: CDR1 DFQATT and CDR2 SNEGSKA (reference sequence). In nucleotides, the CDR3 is TGCAGTGCTAGCCAGTTTCAGGGGAATCAGCCCCAGCATTTT. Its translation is CSASQFQGNQPQHF.

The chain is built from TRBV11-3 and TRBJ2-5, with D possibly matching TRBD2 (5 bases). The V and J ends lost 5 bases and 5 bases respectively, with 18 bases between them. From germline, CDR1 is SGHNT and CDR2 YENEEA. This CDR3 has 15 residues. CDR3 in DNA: TGTGCCAGCAGCCTCCATCCGGAGGTTTTCGAGACCCAGTACTTC. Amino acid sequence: CASSLHPEVFETQYF. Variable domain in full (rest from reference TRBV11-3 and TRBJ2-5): EAGVVQSPRYKIIEKKQPVAFWCNPISGHNTLYWYLQNLGQGPELLIRYENEEAVDDSQLPKDRFSAERLKGVDSTLKIQPAELGDSAVYLCASSLHPEVFETQYFGPGTRLLVL.

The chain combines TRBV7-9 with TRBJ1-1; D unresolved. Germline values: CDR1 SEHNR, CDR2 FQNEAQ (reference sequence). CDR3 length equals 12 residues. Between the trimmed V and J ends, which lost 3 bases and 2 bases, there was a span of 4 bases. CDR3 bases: TGTGCCAGCAGCTTCGATAACACTGAAGCTTTCTTT. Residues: CASSFDNTEAFF.

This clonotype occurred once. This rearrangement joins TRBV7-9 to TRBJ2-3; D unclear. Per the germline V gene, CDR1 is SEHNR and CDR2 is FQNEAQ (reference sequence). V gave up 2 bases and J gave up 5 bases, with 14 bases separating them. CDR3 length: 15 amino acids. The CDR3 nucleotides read TGTGCCAGCAGCTTATTTGGGGTCGAGGAAGATACGCAGTATTTT. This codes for CASSLFGVEEDTQYF.

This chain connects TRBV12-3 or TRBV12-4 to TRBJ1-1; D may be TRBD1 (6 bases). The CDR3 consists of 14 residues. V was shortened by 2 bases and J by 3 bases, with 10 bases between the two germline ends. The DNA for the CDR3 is TGTGCCAGCAGTTTAAGGGCAGGGGACACTGAAGCTTTCTTT. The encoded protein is CASSLRAGDTEAFF.

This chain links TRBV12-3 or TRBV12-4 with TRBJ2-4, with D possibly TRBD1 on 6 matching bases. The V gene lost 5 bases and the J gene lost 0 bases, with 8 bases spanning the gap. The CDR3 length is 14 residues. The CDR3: CASSGQTAKNIQYF. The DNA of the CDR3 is TGTGCCAGCAGTGGACAGACAGCCAAAAACATTCAGTACTTC.

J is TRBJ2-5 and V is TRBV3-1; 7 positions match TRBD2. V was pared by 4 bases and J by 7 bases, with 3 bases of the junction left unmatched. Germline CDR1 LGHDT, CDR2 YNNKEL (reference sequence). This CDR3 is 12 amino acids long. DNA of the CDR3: TGTGCCAGCAGCCCTAGCGGACCGACCCAGTACTTC. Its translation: CASSPSGPTQYF.

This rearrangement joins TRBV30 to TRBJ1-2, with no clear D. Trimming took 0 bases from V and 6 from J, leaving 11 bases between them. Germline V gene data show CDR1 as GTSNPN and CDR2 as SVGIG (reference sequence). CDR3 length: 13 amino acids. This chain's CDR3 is CAWSVGGEDGYTF. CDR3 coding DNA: TGTGCCTGGAGTGTTGGTGGGGAGGATGGCTACACCTTC.

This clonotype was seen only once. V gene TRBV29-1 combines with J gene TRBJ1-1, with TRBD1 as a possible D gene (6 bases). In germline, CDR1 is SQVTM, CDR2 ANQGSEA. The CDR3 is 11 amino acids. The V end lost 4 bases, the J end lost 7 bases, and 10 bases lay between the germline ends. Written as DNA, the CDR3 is TGCAGCGTTGGGGGGGCTGGTGAAGCTTTCTTT. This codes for CSVGGAGEAFF.

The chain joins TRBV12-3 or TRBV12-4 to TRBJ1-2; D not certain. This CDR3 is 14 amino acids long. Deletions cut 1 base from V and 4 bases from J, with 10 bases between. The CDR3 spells CASSLVQTIYGYTF. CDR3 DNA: TGTGCCAGCAGTTTAGTACAGACTATCTATGGCTACACCTTC.

CDR3 sequence reads: CAWGAAGRYF. For the CDR3, the DNA is TGTGCCTGGGGGGCGGCAGGGAGGTATTTT. The V gene is TRBV30, the J gene TRBJ2-3; either TRBD1 or TRBD2 may supply D (5 bases each). The CDR3 consists of 10 residues. The germline V and J ends were trimmed by 5 bases and 14 bases, with 14 bases remaining between them. Germline CDR1 reads GTSNPN; CDR2 reads SVGIG (reference sequence).

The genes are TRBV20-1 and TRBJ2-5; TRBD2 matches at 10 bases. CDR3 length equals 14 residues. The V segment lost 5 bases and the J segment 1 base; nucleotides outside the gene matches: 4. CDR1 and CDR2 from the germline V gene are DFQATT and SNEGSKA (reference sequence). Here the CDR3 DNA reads TGCAGTGCTGGCCGGACTAGCGGCCAAGAGACCCAGTACTTC. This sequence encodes CSAGRTSGQETQYF.

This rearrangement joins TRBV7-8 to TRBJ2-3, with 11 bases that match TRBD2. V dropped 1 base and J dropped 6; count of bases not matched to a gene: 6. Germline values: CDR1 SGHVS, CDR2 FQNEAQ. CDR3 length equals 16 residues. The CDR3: CASSLGPSGGWDTQYF. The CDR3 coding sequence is TGTGCCAGCAGCTTAGGACCTAGCGGGGGGTGGGATACGCAGTATTTT.

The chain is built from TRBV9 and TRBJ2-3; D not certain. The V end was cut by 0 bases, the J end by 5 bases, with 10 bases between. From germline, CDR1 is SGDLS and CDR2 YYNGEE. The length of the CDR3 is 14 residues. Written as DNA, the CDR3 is TGTGCCAGCAGCGTAGGCAGGTATGGAGATACGCAGTATTTT. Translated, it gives CASSVGRYGDTQYF.

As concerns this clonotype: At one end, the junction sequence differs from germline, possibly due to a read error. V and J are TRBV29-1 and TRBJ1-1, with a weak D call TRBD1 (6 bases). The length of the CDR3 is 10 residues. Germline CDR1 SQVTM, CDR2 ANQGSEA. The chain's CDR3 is CSAEQGGSFF. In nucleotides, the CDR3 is TGCAGCGCTGAACAGGGTGGATCTTTCTTT.

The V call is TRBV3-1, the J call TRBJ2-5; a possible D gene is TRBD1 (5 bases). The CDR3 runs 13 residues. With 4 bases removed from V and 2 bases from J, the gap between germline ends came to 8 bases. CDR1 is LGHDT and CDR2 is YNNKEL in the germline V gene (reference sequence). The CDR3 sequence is CASSPDRQETQYF. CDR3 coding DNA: TGTGCCAGCAGCCCCGACAGACAAGAGACCCAGTACTTC.